The clone carrying this T cell receptor (beta chain) has just one count. Its antigen is not known. Peripheral blood came from all dose cohorts at three timepoints. This record belongs to a study of OX40 agonist ivuxolimab in advanced cancers. Overall study findings and caveats: Which antigen the expanded peripheral T cells recognized is unknown. Clonal expansion from baseline to week 6 occurred in both CD4+ and CD8+ T cells.

The CDR3 consists of 13 residues. The V and J ends lost 4 bases and 8 bases, in that order; junction bases with no gene match: 4. Germline V gene lookup returns CDR1 MNHEY and CDR2 SVGAGI. Using immunoSEQ multiplex PCR, the repertoire was profiled, and TCRdb retains in-frame clones only, with some absent. Of 70,000 to 80,000 clones in the sample, over 90% were seen once. This sequence originates from an adult with an advanced solid tumor such as melanoma, head and neck, liver or kidney cancer. The chain links TRBV6-5 to TRBJ2-2; the match to TRBD2 covers 7 bases. Sequenced here: CD4+ or CD8+ T cells sorted from blood, sampled in a trial of the OX40 agonist ivuxolimab. CDR3 in amino acids: CASSFTGGGELFF. The CDR3 nucleotides are TGTGCCAGCAGTTTCACGGGAGGTGGGGAGCTGTTTTTT.